This T cell receptor beta chain was captured in a study of blood T cells in healthy people across ages. Background on the study: Per two T cells, template switching captured roughly one barcoded beta molecule. Study-level results: It was held that the diversity estimates obtained from one million T cells were underestimates. Without sorted subsets, naive and antigen-experienced compartments could not be conclusively compared.

This CDR3 has 13 amino acids. Germline V gives CDR1 SSHAT, CDR2 FNYEAQ (reference sequence). About this clonotype itself: Its antigen is undetermined. Mismatch with germline at one junction end may stem from a read error.

With a J-beta primer mix and a sample-barcoded 5' primer, a second PCR ran roughly 7 to 11 cycles. TCRdb redid the calling of the 5' RACE reads with MiXCR, one entry per CDR3 protein. Found here are hundreds of thousands of distinct CDR3 sequences, roughly 60% of them singletons; the top ten hold about 20%. What was sequenced was blood. The V and J genes are TRBV7-7 and TRBJ2-4; 7 nucleotides agree with TRBD2. The better agreement between TRBJ2-7 and the DNA end casts doubt on the J call. The clonotype was recovered from a man aged 30 to 45 in good health. CDR3 nucleotides: TGTGCTAGCAGCCACGGGGAGGGAGCCGAGCAGTACTTC. Translated: CASSHGEGAEQYF.